Shown below are 29 T cell receptor beta chains from a single sample sequenced in a study of cytomegalovirus exposure and HLA in healthy donors. The PCR made use of 60 Vbeta and 13 Jbeta primers. Sequenced by immunoSEQ multiplex PCR; TCRdb stores in-frame clones only, minus some. The sample has some 170,000 clones, about 69% seen once. Sequencing used PBMCs. The receptors derive from a human donor in good health.

The V call is TRBV5-1, the J call TRBJ2-7, with 8 bases fitting TRBD1. Germline CDR1 is SGHRS and CDR2 is YFSETQ. This CDR3 has 15 amino acids. V was pared by 7 bases and J by 6 bases, with 15 bases of the junction left unmatched. The CDR3: CASRDRQPSAVEQYF. The DNA of the CDR3 is TGCGCCAGCCGGGACAGGCAACCATCTGCCGTCGAGCAGTACTTC. Drawing the rest from reference TRBV5-1 and TRBJ2-7, the complete variable domain is KAGVTQTPRYLIKTRGQQVTLSCSPISGHRSVSWYQQTPGQGLQFLFEYFSETQRNKGNFPGRFSGRQFSNSRSEMNVSTLELGDSALYLCASRDRQPSAVEQYFGPGTRLTVT.

The CDR3 DNA reads TGTGCCAGCAGCGCGGACAGGAGAGAGACCCAGTACTTC. Protein product: CASSADRRETQYF. The rearrangement uses TRBV7-3 and TRBJ2-5; TRBD1 agrees at 7 bases. CDR3 size: 13 residues. V gave up 5 bases and J gave up 4 bases; unmatched junction bases: 4. CDR1 and CDR2 from the germline V gene are SGHTA and FQGTGA.

The J gene is TRBJ1-5, the V gene TRBV6-6, with 8 bases aligning to TRBD1. V trimming: 5 bases; J trimming: 4 bases; junction bases outside the gene matches: 7. The CDR3 extends over 15 amino acids. The germline V gene has CDR1 MNHNY and CDR2 SVGAGI (reference sequence). CDR3 amino acids: CASSTGQGRNQPQHF. The CDR3 DNA is TGTGCCAGCAGTACCGGACAGGGAAGAAATCAGCCCCAGCATTTT.

The chain has TRBV6-5 and TRBJ1-1, with 8 bases matching TRBD1. Trimming removed 7 bases from V and 2 bases from J; junction bases left unmatched: 3. Germline loops: CDR1 MNHEY, CDR2 SVGAGI. The CDR3 covers 13 residues. CDR3 residues: CASIQGANTEAFF. CDR3 in DNA: TGTGCCAGCATCCAGGGGGCTAACACTGAAGCTTTCTTT.

This clone was detected many times. The sample carries other DNA sequences with the same CDR3. The J gene is TRBJ2-6, the V gene TRBV7-9; D gene unclear. V shed 1 base and J shed 2 bases, with 6 bases lying between them. This CDR3 has 15 residues. CDR1 and CDR2 from the germline V gene are SEHNR and FQNEAQ (reference sequence). CDR3 nucleotides: TGTGCCAGCAGCTTAGGCGGTCCTGGGGCCAACGTCCTGACTTTC. It yields the protein CASSLGGPGANVLTF.

Turning to this clone: Its ends do not fully match the called genes, so a read error is possible. The chain links TRBV7-2 to TRBJ1-2, with no clear D. Germline V gene data show CDR1 as SGHTA and CDR2 as FQGNSA. CDR3 length: 13 residues. CDR3 coding DNA: TGTGCCAGCGGCTTAGAAACAGTCTATGGCTACACCTTC. Translating gives CASGLETVYGYTF.

This clone has a handful of counts. The genes are TRBV7-2 and TRBJ2-4, with D unresolved. Trimming pared 5 bases from V and 0 bases from J, leaving 14 bases between. In germline, CDR1 is SGHTA, CDR2 FQGNSA. The CDR3 spans 16 residues. In nucleotides, the CDR3 is TGTGCCAGCAGCCGCGAACCCCTTCTAGCCAAAAACATTCAGTACTTC. Protein: CASSREPLLAKNIQYF. Full variable domain (remainder filled in from reference TRBV7-2 and TRBJ2-4): GAGVSQSPSNKVTEKGKDVELRCDPISGHTALYWYRQSLGQGLEFLIYFQGNSAPDKSGLPSDRFSAERTGGSVSTLTIQRTQQEDSAVYLCASSREPLLAKNIQYFGAGTRLSVL.

This clone was detected only once. The sample holds other DNA sequences that translate to the same CDR3. The rearrangement joins TRBV9 to TRBJ2-3; 11 bases are a match to TRBD2. The CDR3 is made up of 18 amino acids. CDR1 and CDR2 from the germline V gene are SGDLS and YYNGEE. Trimming at V came to 0 bases and at J to 2 bases, leaving 8 bases not matched to a gene. The CDR3 is CASSVGVLAGGPTDTQYF. The CDR3 region has the DNA TGTGCCAGCAGCGTAGGGGTGCTAGCGGGGGGCCCCACAGATACGCAGTATTTT.

The chain links TRBV18 to TRBJ2-3; 10 bases map to TRBD2. The germline CDR1 and CDR2 sequences are KGHSH and LQKENI. There are 17 residues in the CDR3. V shed 4 bases and J 6 bases; nucleotides not matched to a gene: 13. The CDR3 nucleotides read TGTGCCAGCTCACTAGCGGGAGCGGGGGGGCCATTGGATACGCAGTATTTT. Translation gives CASSLAGAGGPLDTQYF.

This sequence joins TRBV5-1 and TRBJ1-2; 7 positions agree with TRBD1. The CDR3 has 13 residues. The V gene's germline CDR1 is SGHRS and CDR2 YFSETQ. With 5 bases clipped from V and 3 bases from J, the junction kept 4 bases outside the gene matches. The DNA of the CDR3 is TGCGCCAGCAGTTCCGGGACAGACTATGGCTACACCTTC. This sequence encodes CASSSGTDYGYTF.

This chain connects TRBV5-4 to TRBJ1-2, with D hard to call. Germline CDR1 SGHNT, CDR2 YYREEE (reference sequence). This CDR3 contains 12 residues. The germline V and J ends were trimmed by 0 bases and 6 bases, with 6 bases remaining between them. The CDR3 DNA reads TGTGCCAGCAGCTTGGGGGCTGATGGCTACACCTTC. This translates into CASSLGADGYTF.

This clone was picked up one time. The rearrangement uses TRBV10-3 and TRBJ2-5; 9 nucleotides match TRBD1. The CDR3 length is 19 residues. Germline loops: CDR1 ENHRY, CDR2 SYGVKD. With V trimmed by 4 bases and J by 5 bases, 20 bases remained unmatched. The CDR3 is CAISGPSRDRADQWETQYF. The CDR3 DNA is TGTGCCATCAGTGGGCCCAGCCGGGACAGGGCTGACCAGTGGGAGACCCAGTACTTC.

This chain links TRBV9 with TRBJ1-4, with 11 nucleotides matching TRBD1. V trimming: 3 bases; J trimming: 6 bases; junction bases outside the gene matches: 4. The germline V gene has CDR1 SGDLS and CDR2 YYNGEE. The CDR3 extends over 15 amino acids. The CDR3 DNA reads as TGTGCCAGCAGCGAGGGGACAGGGGGACATGAAAAACTGTTTTTT. This gives the protein CASSEGTGGHEKLFF. Full variable domain (missing parts from reference TRBV9 and TRBJ1-4): DSGVTQTPKHLITATGQRVTLRCSPRSGDLSVYWYQQSLDQGLQFLIQYYNGEERAKGNILERFSAQQFPDLHSELNLSSLELGDSALYFCASSEGTGGHEKLFFGSGTQLSVL.

CDR3 amino acids: CASSGGYGVDEQYF. DNA for the CDR3: TGTGCCAGCAGCGGAGGGTATGGGGTGGACGAGCAGTACTTC. J is TRBJ2-7 and V is TRBV9, with D perhaps matching TRBD2 (5 bases). This CDR3 is built from 14 residues. Germline V gene sequence: CDR1 SGDLS, CDR2 YYNGEE. V was shortened by 3 bases and J by 5 bases, with 15 bases between the two germline ends.

The V and J genes are TRBV9 and TRBJ2-1; the D gene is possibly TRBD2 (6 bases). V lost 0 bases to trimming and J lost 3 bases, with 16 bases between them. Germline-derived CDR1 and CDR2 are SGDLS and YYNGEE. This CDR3 region has 17 residues. CDR3 DNA: TGTGCCAGCAGCGTAGGGGATCGGGACTTTGTCTACAATGAGCAGTTCTTC. This translates into CASSVGDRDFVYNEQFF.

This clone occurred a few times. The chain has TRBV4-1 and TRBJ1-2; TRBD1 agrees at 7 bases. This CDR3 contains 17 residues. CDR1 MGHRA and CDR2 YSYEKL come from the germline V gene. With 0 bases clipped from V and 4 bases from J, the junction kept 11 bases outside the gene matches. In nucleotides, the CDR3 is TGCGCCAGCAGCCAAGACCCTTCAGGGGGGCGCAGCTATGGCTACACCTTC. Encoded protein: CASSQDPSGGRSYGYTF.

This chain uses TRBV7-9 with TRBJ1-1; 7 nucleotides match TRBD1. Per germline, CDR1 SEHNR and CDR2 FQNEAQ (reference sequence). The CDR3 length is 14 residues. V lost 5 bases and J lost 4; bases outside the gene matches: 7. CDR3 coding DNA: TGTGCCAGCAGCGGTACAGGGGTAGGCACTGAAGCTTTCTTT. Amino acids: CASSGTGVGTEAFF.

Only a few counts were recorded for this clone. V gene TRBV9 combines with J gene TRBJ2-2; 7 positions match TRBD2. The CDR3 is 16 amino acids. Per the germline V gene, CDR1 is SGDLS and CDR2 is YYNGEE. Germline trimming cut 2 bases from V and 5 bases from J; bases unmatched to any gene: 9. DNA of the CDR3: TGTGCCAGCAGCGTCGGGTTGGACGGGGGGACCGGGGAGCTGTTTTTT. Its protein product is CASSVGLDGGTGELFF.

The chain couples TRBV4-1 to TRBJ2-5, with 8 bases that match TRBD1. Germline V CDR1 and CDR2: MGHRA, YSYEKL. The CDR3 contains 17 residues. The J segment lost 2 bases and the V segment lost 5 bases, leaving 13 bases of the junction unmatched. The CDR3 bases are TGCGCCAGCAGCTATCGGCAGGGGGCACAAAGTCAAGAGACCCAGTACTTC. Translated: CASSYRQGAQSQETQYF.

The chain employs TRBV29-1 and TRBJ1-2; unclear D gene. V lost 3 bases and J 6 bases, leaving 11 bases between the germline ends. This CDR3 has 12 amino acids. Per germline, CDR1 SQVTM and CDR2 ANQGSEA. The CDR3 DNA reads TGCAGCGTTGACCCAAAGGAGCATGGCTACACCTTC. This encodes CSVDPKEHGYTF.

The chain carries TRBV11-1 and TRBJ2-5, with 8 bases fitting TRBD1. Germline CDR1 reads SGHAT; CDR2 reads FQDESV (reference sequence). The junction had 4 bases not matched to a gene; V was cut back by 5 bases and J by 2 bases. This CDR3 has 14 amino acids. CDR3 sequence: CASSRDRGQETQYF. CDR3 bases: TGTGCCAGCAGCCGTGACAGGGGACAAGAGACCCAGTACTTC.

This rearrangement joins TRBV19 to TRBJ1-1; D remains ambiguous. Germline values: CDR1 LNHDA, CDR2 SQIVND (reference sequence). V was cut by 7 bases and J by 3 bases, with 12 bases left in between. CDR3 length: 13 residues. The CDR3 loop reads CASKEGYHTEAFF. In nucleotides, the CDR3 is TGTGCCAGTAAAGAGGGTTATCACACTGAAGCTTTCTTT.

This sequence joins TRBV11-2 and TRBJ1-2; D gene unclear. V lost 3 bases to trimming and J lost 4 bases, with 9 bases between them. Germline CDR1 is SGHAT and CDR2 is FQNNGV. This CDR3 region has 13 residues. The CDR3, as DNA: TGTGCCAGCAGCTTGGGCCAGACCTATGGCTACACCTTC. Translation gives CASSLGQTYGYTF.

The V call is TRBV30, the J call TRBJ1-6, with 9 bases identical to TRBD1. CDR3 length equals 13 residues. The germline gives CDR1 GTSNPN, CDR2 SVGIG (reference sequence). V trimming: 5 bases; J trimming: 10 bases; junction bases outside the gene matches: 6. CDR3 amino acids: CAWVTGGNSPLHF. The CDR3 nucleotides are TGTGCCTGGGTCACAGGGGGCAACTCACCCCTCCACTTT.

The chain couples TRBV25-1 to TRBJ1-2, with D perhaps TRBD1 (5 bases). The germline V gene encodes CDR1 MGHDK and CDR2 SYGVNS. The germline V and J ends were trimmed by 3 bases and 8 bases, with 19 bases remaining between them. The CDR3 loop spans 15 amino acids. CDR3 sequence: CASSDYALDRNGYTF. The CDR3 DNA sequence: TGTGCCAGCAGTGACTATGCCCTCGACAGAAACGGCTACACCTTC.

The chain uses TRBV5-6 and TRBJ1-5; TRBD1 might be the D (5 bases). V lost 2 bases and J 7 bases, leaving 16 bases between the germline ends. The V gene's germline CDR1 is SGHDT and CDR2 YYEEEE. CDR3 length: 15 residues. CDR3 in DNA: TGTGCCAGCAGCTTTTCGGTCGGGGGAGGCCAGCCCCAGCATTTT. Translated: CASSFSVGGGQPQHF.

This chain uses TRBV7-9 with TRBJ1-5; weak D call: TRBD1 (6 bases). The V gene's germline CDR1 is SEHNR and CDR2 FQNEAQ (reference sequence). Deletions cut 1 base from V and 4 bases from J, with 14 bases between. The CDR3 covers 16 residues. CDR3 region: CASSLGGQGPNQPQHF. DNA of the CDR3: TGTGCCAGCAGCTTAGGTGGGCAGGGGCCAAATCAGCCCCAGCATTTT.

As for this clone: At one boundary the junction diverges from the germline segment, which might be a read error. CDR3 in amino acids: CVSSPFRQGPYTF. CDR3 nucleotides: TGTGTCAGTAGTCCTTTCCGGCAGGGGCCCTACACCTTC. The V gene is TRBV19, the J gene TRBJ1-2, with D possibly being TRBD1 (6 bases). Germline V gene data show CDR1 as LNHDA and CDR2 as SQIVND (reference sequence). The CDR3 totals 13 residues.

The chain has TRBV2 and TRBJ2-1, with 15 bases lining up with TRBD2. Germline assignment: CDR1 SNHLY and CDR2 FYNNEI. The CDR3 loop spans 15 amino acids. Losses at the gene ends were 6 bases for V and 6 bases for J; bases not matched to a gene: 3. The CDR3 DNA reads as TGTGCCAGCAGGGGGACTAGCGGGGGGCTCAATGAGCAGTTCTTC. It specifies CASRGTSGGLNEQFF. The variable domain in full, with the rest retrieved from reference TRBV2 and TRBJ2-1, is EPEVTQTPSHQVTQMGQEVILRCVPISNHLYFYWYRQILGQKVEFLVSFYNNEISEKSEIFDDQFSVERPDGSNFTLKIRSTKLEDSAMYFCASRGTSGGLNEQFFGPGTRLTVL.